This record covers a single T cell receptor (beta chain). No antigen is known for it. The data were obtained in a study of cytotoxic CD8 clonotypes in ibrutinib-treated CLL. Background on the study: Complete response was seen in 2 patients and partial in 24; about twelve progressed and 14 stayed remitted after a median roughly 70 months. The taking of response samples occurred after a median roughly twelve months of treatment, with a range of 6 to 36. Overall study results and limits: With treatment, public clonotypes, which were uncommon, either contracted or remained stable.

The targeted sequencing depth was 1 in 200,000 to 1 in 1 million T cells. TCRdb's copy holds only in-frame clones and misses some; the assay was immunoSEQ multiplex PCR. The sample includes 50,000 or so clones, about 57% of them seen just once. The TCR was taken from a human donor with chronic lymphocytic leukemia. Sequencing was performed on PBMCs, taken after 24 months of ibrutinib treatment.

The DNA of the CDR3 is TGCGCCAGCAGCTTGGCCCCCCCCAGACAGGGAGGTGGAAACACCATATATTTT. Amino acids: CASSLAPPRQGGGNTIYF. The chain couples TRBV5-1 to TRBJ1-3; 7 nucleotides align to TRBD1. Germline lookup yields CDR1 SGHRS and CDR2 YFSETQ. The ends lost 0 bases at V and 3 bases at J; junction bases unmatched: 12. This CDR3 is 18 amino acids long.